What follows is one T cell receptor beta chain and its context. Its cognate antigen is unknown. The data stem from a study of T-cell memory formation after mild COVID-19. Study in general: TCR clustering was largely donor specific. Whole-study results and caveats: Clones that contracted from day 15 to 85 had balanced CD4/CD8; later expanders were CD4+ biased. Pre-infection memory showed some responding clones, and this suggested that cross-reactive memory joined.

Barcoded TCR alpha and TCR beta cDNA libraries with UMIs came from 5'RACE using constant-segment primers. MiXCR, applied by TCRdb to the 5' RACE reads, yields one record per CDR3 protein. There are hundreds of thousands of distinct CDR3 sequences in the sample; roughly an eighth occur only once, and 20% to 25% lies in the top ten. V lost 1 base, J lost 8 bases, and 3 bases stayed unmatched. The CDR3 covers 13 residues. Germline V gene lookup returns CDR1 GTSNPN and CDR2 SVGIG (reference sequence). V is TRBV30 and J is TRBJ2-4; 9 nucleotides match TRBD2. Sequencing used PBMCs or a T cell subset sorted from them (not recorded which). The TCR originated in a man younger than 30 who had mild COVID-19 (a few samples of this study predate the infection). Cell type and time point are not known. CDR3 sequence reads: CAWSGGGVDIQYF. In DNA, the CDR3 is TGTGCCTGGAGTGGCGGGGGGGTAGACATTCAGTACTTC.